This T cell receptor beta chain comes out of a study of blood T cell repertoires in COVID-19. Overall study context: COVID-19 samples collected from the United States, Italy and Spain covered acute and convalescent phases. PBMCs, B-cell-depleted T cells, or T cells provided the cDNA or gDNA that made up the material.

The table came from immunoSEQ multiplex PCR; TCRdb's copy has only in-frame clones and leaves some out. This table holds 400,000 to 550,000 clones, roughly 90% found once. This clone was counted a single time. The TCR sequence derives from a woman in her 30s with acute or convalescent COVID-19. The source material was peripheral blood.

This CDR3 reads CASRPDRGRWGEQYF. CDR3 in DNA: TGTGCCAGTCGCCCAGACAGGGGGCGATGGGGCGAGCAGTACTTC. The chain combines TRBV2 with TRBJ2-7, with TRBD1 matching over 10 bases. Germline CDR1 SNHLY, CDR2 FYNNEI. The junction had 14 bases not matched to a gene; V was cut back by 9 bases and J by 6 bases. The CDR3 has 15 amino acids.